The clone carrying this TCR beta chain was seen only a few times. The sample comes from a study of CD4 and CD8 cells across lung adenocarcinoma regions. In germline, CDR1 is SGHTA, CDR2 FQGNSA. The CDR3 runs 16 residues. TCRdb re-called the PCR reads with MiXCR, one entry per CDR3 protein. Of approximately 10,000 distinct CDR3 sequences detected, roughly 60% appear once; the ten largest clones hold around 90%. The origin of this receptor is a male donor with lung adenocarcinoma. The CD4 and CD8 labels of this study may be unreliable. The specimen sequenced was CD8+ T cells from the margin of a lung tumor. The chain joins TRBV7-2 to TRBJ2-1; D is perhaps TRBD1 (5 bases). The end of the DNA fits TRBJ2-5 better, so the J call may be wrong. The CDR3 region has the DNA TGTGCCAGCAGCTTATCTGCCAGGGTAGAAGGAGAGACCCAGTACTTC. The encoded protein is CASSLSARVEGETQYF.